The source of this T cell receptor (beta chain) is a study of blood T cell repertoires in COVID-19. About the research overall: COVID-19 samples from acute and convalescent phases originated in the United States, Italy and Spain.

Per germline, CDR1 SQVTM and CDR2 ANQGSEA. V shed 7 bases and J 7 bases; nucleotides not matched to a gene: 8. The CDR3 contains 12 residues. TCRdb's table, derived via immunoSEQ multiplex PCR, lists solely in-frame clones and lacks some. The sample has over 35,000 clones; over 85% are singletons. The sequence was obtained from a man between 70 and 80 years old with active COVID-19. This chain connects TRBV29-1 to TRBJ2-7, with 9 bases aligning to TRBD1. The material sequenced was peripheral blood. The DNA of the CDR3 is TGCAGCGCCGGGACAGGGCCTAAGGAGCAGTACTTC. The encoded protein is CSAGTGPKEQYF.